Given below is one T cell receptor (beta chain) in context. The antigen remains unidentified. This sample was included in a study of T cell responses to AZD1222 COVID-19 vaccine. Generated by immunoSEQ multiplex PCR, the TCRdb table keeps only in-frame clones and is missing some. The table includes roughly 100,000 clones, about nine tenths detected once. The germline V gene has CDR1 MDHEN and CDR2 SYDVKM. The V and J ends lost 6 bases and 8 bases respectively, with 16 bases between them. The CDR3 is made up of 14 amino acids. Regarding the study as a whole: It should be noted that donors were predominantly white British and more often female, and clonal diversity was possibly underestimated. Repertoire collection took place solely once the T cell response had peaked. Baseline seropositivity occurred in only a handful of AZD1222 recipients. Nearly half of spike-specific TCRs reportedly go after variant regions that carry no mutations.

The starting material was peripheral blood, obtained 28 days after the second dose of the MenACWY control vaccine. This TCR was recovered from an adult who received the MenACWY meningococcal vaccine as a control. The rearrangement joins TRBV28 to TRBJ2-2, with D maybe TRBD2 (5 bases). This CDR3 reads CASRTIVTGGELFF. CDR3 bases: TGTGCCAGCAGGACCATTGTCACGGGGGGGGAGCTGTTTTTT.